This T cell receptor (beta chain) was profiled in a study of patients and donors after allogeneic stem cell transplantation (dated by TCRdb to between 2020 and 2021). This clonotype was seen a few times. It lacks a known antigen. Within one base of it there is no much larger clone, and no base qualities were kept. Based on the germline V gene, the CDR1 and CDR2 sequences are MNHNS and SASEGT. The CDR3 contains 15 residues, cysteine and phenylalanine counted. The retained sequence is limited to the CDR3, 45 bases, with the frame set at the first base. V is reduced by 8 bases and J by 0 bases, leaving a spacing of 11 bases between them. Libraries were constructed by RT-PCR. The sequencer was a NextSeq 550. TCRdb applied fastp at Q25 and MiXCR to the public reads, then kept only in-frame beta chains. Rows merge per CDR3 protein into single entries with the most common DNA and genes. The sample yields 200,000 to 250,000 distinct CDR3 sequences; over 12% were counted once. The ten largest account for approximately 10% of the sample.

The source is a human donor who was either an allogeneic HSCT recipient or a stem cell or donor lymphocyte infusion donor (not recorded which). It is not recorded whose cells these are; they may come from a transplant donor. The sample was blood, either unsorted or a sorted T cell fraction (not recorded which). The sequence links TRBV6-1 to TRBJ1-6; matching of 5 bases hints at TRBD1 as the D gene. At the DNA level, the sequence is TGTGCCAGCCACCGACAGAGCTCCTATAATTCACCCCTCCACTTT. This codes for CASHRQSSYNSPLHF.